The 4 T cell receptor beta chains in this list originate from one sample, sequenced in a study of blood T cells in healthy people across ages. PCR was performed a second time for roughly 7 to 11 cycles using a sample-barcoded 5' primer and a J-beta primer mix. TCRdb analysed the 5' RACE reads with MiXCR anew, one entry per CDR3 protein. The repertoire holds about 810,000 distinct CDR3 sequences, roughly 40% seen once, with under 15% in the top ten. Sequencing used blood. The receptors originated from a man aged 18 to 29 in good health.

This sequence joins TRBV7-2 and TRBJ1-2, with D maybe TRBD1 (6 bases). Trimming removed 1 base at V and 4 bases at J, with 10 bases between. Per the germline V gene, CDR1 is SGHTA and CDR2 is FQGNSA. The CDR3 is made up of 14 amino acids. In DNA form, the CDR3 reads TGTGCCAGCAGCTTAGACAGGGATGCCTATGGCTACACCTTC. Amino acids: CASSLDRDAYGYTF.

In its sample, this clonotype was seen a few times. This chain uses TRBV7-3 with TRBJ1-1; 8 bases map to TRBD1. This CDR3 is 14 amino acids long. The V gene end was trimmed by 4 bases and the J gene end by 5 bases; junction bases not matched to a gene: 6. CDR1 is SGHTA and CDR2 is FQGTGA in the germline V gene. The CDR3 DNA follows: TGTGCCAGCAGCTCGGGACAGGAGGGTACTGAAGCTTTCTTT. This codes for CASSSGQEGTEAFF.

Here the CDR3 DNA reads TGCAGTGCTAGAGGGGCTACCGGCAACCCTAACTATGGCTACACCTTC. Its translation: CSARGATGNPNYGYTF. The chain uses TRBV20-1 and TRBJ1-2; D remains ambiguous. The germline gives CDR1 DFQATT, CDR2 SNEGSKA (reference sequence). The length of the CDR3 is 16 residues. Trimming cost V 1 base and J 0 bases, with 15 bases left between them.

This clonotype was counted only a few times. This rearrangement joins TRBV10-3 to TRBJ1-3; TRBD1 is a possible D gene (6 bases). With 4 bases removed from V and 0 bases from J, the gap between germline ends came to 7 bases. CDR1 ENHRY and CDR2 SYGVKD come from the germline V gene. CDR3 length: 14 residues. The CDR3, as DNA: TGTGCCATCAGTGGACAGGCCTCTGGAAACACCATATATTTT. It is translated as CAISGQASGNTIYF.